The 5 T cell receptor beta chains listed next were all sequenced from one sample in a study of blood T cell repertoires in COVID-19. Libraries were prepared by immunoSEQ multiplex PCR; TCRdb keeps only in-frame clonotypes and omits some of them. Of about 120,000 clones in the sample, about 74% are singletons; the top ten hold about 6.8%. The source material was peripheral blood. The receptors originated from a man aged 70 or older with acute or convalescent COVID-19.

The genes are TRBV27 and TRBJ1-2; the match to TRBD1 covers 7 bases. CDR1 and CDR2 from the germline V gene are MNHEY and SMNVEV (reference sequence). V was clipped by 5 bases and J by 2 bases; unmatched bases: 11. The CDR3 runs to 16 residues. The CDR3 DNA follows: TGTGCCAGCAGTCCCCGTACTGGACAGGCCAACTATGGCTACACCTTC. Protein: CASSPRTGQANYGYTF.

The rearrangement joins TRBV15 to TRBJ1-2; D is undetermined. CDR3 length: 16 residues. The V gene lost 5 bases and the J gene lost 4 bases, with 20 bases spanning the gap. The germline CDR1 and CDR2 sequences are LNHNV and YYDKDF (reference sequence). The chain's CDR3 is CATSPRRAVLSYGYTF. In nucleotides, the CDR3 is TGTGCCACCAGCCCCCGCCGAGCGGTATTGAGCTATGGCTACACCTTC.

This sequence joins TRBV18 and TRBJ1-2; the match to TRBD1 covers 9 bases. CDR3 length: 15 amino acids. V lost 3 bases, J lost 4 bases, and 6 bases stayed unmatched. Germline V gene sequence: CDR1 KGHSH, CDR2 LQKENI. This CDR3 is CASSPTGGRSYGYTF. The CDR3 bases are TGTGCCAGCTCACCGACAGGGGGAAGAAGCTATGGCTACACCTTC.

This clone was seen once. The junction differs from germline at one of its ends, possibly a read error. The CDR3 sequence: CASRLGTGGDSPLHF. The CDR3 DNA follows: TGCGCCAGCAGGTTGGGGACAGGGGGCGATTCACCCCTCCACTTT. The gene calls are TRBV5-1 and TRBJ1-6; 12 bases agree with TRBD1. The length of the CDR3 is 15 residues. Germline CDR1 SGHRS, CDR2 YFSETQ.

CDR3 residues: CASALPGGGAEETQYF. In nucleotides, the CDR3 is TGTGCCAGCGCGCTACCGGGTGGGGGGGCTGAAGAGACCCAGTACTTC. The rearrangement joins TRBV5-6 to TRBJ2-5; D might be TRBD2 (7 bases). Germline CDR1 reads SGHDT; CDR2 reads YYEEEE. The length of the CDR3 is 16 residues. Trimming stripped 7 bases from V and 3 bases from J, with 22 bases between.